The 26 T cell receptor beta chains in this list originate from one sample, sequenced in a study of long-term antiretroviral therapy in people with HIV (dated by TCRdb to between 2021 and 2023). The immunoSEQ hsTCRB v3.0 assay was used at survey level resolution to sequence the TRB variable region. What TCRdb holds here is the immuneACCESS table cut down to in-frame rearrangements. Part of the clones is not present; checked against another copy, under half of the missing clones reflect an unresolved V gene, and the others are unexplained. This sample has some 18,000 clones in its table, and approximately 79% of those were observed once. The ten largest clones represent roughly 6.7% of the sample. The sample consisted of unsorted PBMCs, taken at the start of antiretroviral therapy, before treatment. The receptors here all came from a man aged 18-30 years with HIV.

The V call is TRBV7-2, the J call TRBJ2-1; 13 bases map to TRBD2. There are 17 residues in the CDR3. V was pared by 5 bases and J by 2 bases, with 6 bases of the junction left unmatched. CDR1 SGHTA and CDR2 FQGNSA come from the germline V gene. In DNA form, the CDR3 reads TGTGCCAGCAGCCCACTAGCGGGAGGGCCTCCCTACAATGAGCAGTTCTTC. Translating gives CASSPLAGGPPYNEQFF.

The chain carries TRBV6-5 and TRBJ1-1; D is ambiguous. The CDR3 has 15 residues. The V end lost 2 bases, the J end lost 0 bases, and 10 bases lay between the germline ends. Germline CDR1 and CDR2: MNHEY and SVGAGI. The CDR3 is CASSYRGGLNTEAFF. For the CDR3, the DNA is TGTGCCAGCAGTTACCGGGGAGGGTTGAACACTGAAGCTTTCTTT.

The rearrangement joins TRBV5-4 to TRBJ1-2, with TRBD1 as a possible D gene (5 bases). The CDR3 consists of 12 residues. The V gene's germline CDR1 is SGHNT and CDR2 YYREEE (reference sequence). V lost 5 bases to trimming and J lost 4 bases, with 9 bases between them. The CDR3 loop reads CASRGTSYGYTF. CDR3 coding DNA: TGTGCCAGCAGGGGGACTAGCTATGGCTACACCTTC.

The chain joins TRBV5-6 to TRBJ2-1; D not certain. V was pared by 2 bases and J by 7 bases, with 10 bases between. CDR3 length equals 13 residues. Germline CDR1 SGHDT, CDR2 YYEEEE. The CDR3 loop is CASSLIYPNEQFF. CDR3 nucleotide sequence: TGTGCCAGCAGCTTAATATACCCGAATGAGCAGTTCTTC. Full variable domain (remainder filled in from reference TRBV5-6 and TRBJ2-1): DAGVTQSPTHLIKTRGQQVTLRCSPKSGHDTVSWYQQALGQGPQFIFQYYEEEERQRGNFPDRFSGHQFPNYSSELNVNALLLGDSALYLCASSLIYPNEQFFGPGTRLTVL.

This clone has a single count. The genes are TRBV7-9 and TRBJ2-3; no definite D call. Per germline, CDR1 SEHNR and CDR2 FQNEAQ (reference sequence). The V end lost 1 base, the J end lost 2 bases, and 7 bases lay between the germline ends. This CDR3 spans 14 amino acids. CDR3 in amino acids: CASSLEVATDTQYF. The CDR3 DNA sequence: TGTGCCAGCAGCTTAGAAGTCGCCACAGATACGCAGTATTTT.

Details on this clone: Other DNA sequences from this sample encode an identical CDR3 as well. The V gene is TRBV27, the J gene TRBJ2-7, with TRBD2 matching over 7 bases. The junction had 3 bases not matched to a gene; V was cut back by 8 bases and J by 2 bases. Germline V gene sequence: CDR1 MNHEY, CDR2 SMNVEV (reference sequence). The CDR3 loop spans 12 amino acids. The DNA of the CDR3 is TGTGCCAGCGGCGGGAGCCCCTACGAGCAGTACTTC. This sequence encodes CASGGSPYEQYF.

This clone was counted a few times. The J gene is TRBJ2-2, the V gene TRBV7-2, with 9 bases lining up with TRBD1. Germline V lookup: CDR1 SGHTA, CDR2 FQGNSA. The CDR3 consists of 15 residues. The J segment lost 5 bases and the V segment lost 5 bases, leaving 6 bases of the junction unmatched. The chain's CDR3 is CASSRQGGQTGELFF. Written as DNA, the CDR3 is TGTGCCAGCAGCCGACAGGGGGGTCAAACCGGGGAGCTGTTTTTT.

The V call is TRBV5-1, the J call TRBJ2-7; the match to TRBD2 covers 13 bases. The germline gives CDR1 SGHRS, CDR2 YFSETQ. CDR3 length equals 19 residues. The junction had 13 bases not matched to a gene; V was cut back by 1 base and J by 3 bases. CDR3 coding DNA: TGCGCCAGCAGCTTGAGTAAGGGACTAGCGGGAACCGGGGGCTACGAGCAGTACTTC. It translates to CASSLSKGLAGTGGYEQYF.

V gene TRBV11-2 combines with J gene TRBJ1-2; 12 bases fit TRBD1. Trimming removed 8 bases from V and 7 bases from J; junction bases left unmatched: 8. In germline, CDR1 is SGHAT, CDR2 FQNNGV. CDR3 length equals 14 residues. As DNA, the CDR3 is TGTGCCAGCTATTTGGGACAGGGGGCGCTTGGCTACACCTTC. Protein: CASYLGQGALGYTF.

This sequence joins TRBV7-8 and TRBJ2-5, with 13 bases matching TRBD2. Germline V lookup: CDR1 SGHVS, CDR2 FQNEAQ. The V segment lost 1 base and the J segment 3 bases; nucleotides outside the gene matches: 5. The CDR3 totals 17 residues. The chain's CDR3 is CASSLGTSGRFKETQYF. Here the CDR3 DNA reads TGTGCCAGCAGCTTAGGGACTAGCGGGAGATTTAAAGAGACCCAGTACTTC.

This chain joins TRBV4-3 and TRBJ2-1; 10 nucleotides align to TRBD2. The CDR3 has 14 amino acids. Losses at the gene ends were 0 bases for V and 14 bases for J; bases not matched to a gene: 7. CDR1 is LGHNA and CDR2 is YSLEER in the germline V gene. The CDR3 bases are TGCGCCAGCAGCCAAGACGTAGCGGGAGGAGTTGAGTTCTTC. Protein: CASSQDVAGGVEFF.

This sequence joins TRBV4-3 and TRBJ1-4, with D possibly matching TRBD1 (5 bases). The CDR3 has 15 residues. Germline CDR1 and CDR2: LGHNA and YSLEER. Trimming removed 4 bases at V and 7 bases at J, with 16 bases between. CDR3 in amino acids: CASSRDLQSAEKLFF. The CDR3 nucleotides read TGCGCCAGCAGCCGGGACCTTCAATCGGCTGAAAAACTGTTTTTT.

The rearrangement joins TRBV5-6 to TRBJ2-1; tentatively, D is TRBD2 (6 bases). The CDR3 sequence is 16 residues long. Looked up from germline, CDR1 is SGHDT and CDR2 is YYEEEE. V was pared by 1 base and J by 3 bases, with 14 bases between. This CDR3 is CASSLPVGSNYNEQFF. The CDR3 coding sequence is TGTGCCAGCAGCTTGCCTGTCGGGAGTAACTACAATGAGCAGTTCTTC.

V is TRBV6-4 and J is TRBJ2-1, with TRBD1 identical over 7 bases. The germline V gene has CDR1 MRHNA and CDR2 SNTAGT. The CDR3 length is 13 residues. V lost 5 bases, J lost 5 bases, and 3 bases stayed unmatched. CDR3 sequence reads: CASSIDRDNEQFF. The CDR3 DNA reads TGTGCCAGCAGTATCGACAGGGACAATGAGCAGTTCTTC.

This clone was recorded a few times. The chain links TRBV7-6 to TRBJ2-2; D remains unclear. The CDR3 consists of 15 residues. The V gene's germline CDR1 is SGHVS and CDR2 FNYEAQ. V was shortened by 5 bases and J by 2 bases, with 12 bases between the two germline ends. Written as DNA, the CDR3 is TGTGCCAGCAGCCCTACCTTGGTCAACACCGGGGAGCTGTTTTTT. Translation: CASSPTLVNTGELFF.

This clone has a single count. The sample contains more than one DNA sequence encoding this CDR3. The J gene is TRBJ2-1, the V gene TRBV11-2, with 8 bases lining up with TRBD2. J gave up 9 bases and V 6 bases, and 10 bases lay outside the gene matches. The CDR3 totals 14 residues. Germline CDR1 SGHAT, CDR2 FQNNGV. CDR3 DNA: TGTGCCAGCAGTTTAAAAGCGGGAGTGGGTGAGCAGTTCTTC. It is translated as CASSLKAGVGEQFF.

The sample holds one count of this clone. The chain is built from TRBV19 and TRBJ2-7, with D perhaps assigned TRBD1 or TRBD2 (5 bases each). This CDR3 comprises 14 residues. V dropped 2 bases and J dropped 3 bases, with 11 bases sitting between them. Looked up from germline, CDR1 is LNHDA and CDR2 is SQIVND (reference sequence). DNA for the CDR3: TGTGCCAGTAGTATAACGGGGCTGCGCTACGAGCAGTACTTC. Its protein is CASSITGLRYEQYF.

The rearrangement links TRBV11-2 to TRBJ2-7, with D maybe TRBD1 (5 bases). Trimming removed 5 bases from V and 2 bases from J, with 10 bases in between. This CDR3 is built from 13 residues. Germline values: CDR1 SGHAT, CDR2 FQNNGV. CDR3 sequence: CASSPMTAYEQYF. The CDR3 DNA reads TGTGCCAGCAGCCCTATGACAGCCTACGAGCAGTACTTC.

The chain links TRBV7-9 to TRBJ2-7; TRBD1 matches 8 bases. V lost 1 base and J lost 4; bases outside the gene matches: 12. CDR3 length: 17 amino acids. Germline CDR1 reads SEHNR; CDR2 reads FQNEAQ (reference sequence). DNA for the CDR3: TGTGCCAGCAGCTTAGTAGGGTCCGACAGGGGTGGGTACGAGCAGTACTTC. Translation gives CASSLVGSDRGGYEQYF.

V and J are TRBV19 and TRBJ1-1; D gene uncertain. CDR3 size: 12 residues. Germline V gene lookup returns CDR1 LNHDA and CDR2 SQIVND (reference sequence). The V and J ends lost 6 bases and 0 bases respectively, with 5 bases between them. The CDR3 is CASSELNTEAFF. The CDR3 DNA follows: TGTGCCAGTAGCGAGCTGAACACTGAAGCTTTCTTT.

Relative to its sample, this clone is medium-sized. V is TRBV11-3 and J is TRBJ1-1, with no clear D. The CDR3 contains 13 residues. Between the trimmed V and J ends, which lost 1 base and 4 bases, there was a span of 7 bases. Per germline, CDR1 SGHNT and CDR2 YENEEA. CDR3 DNA sequence: TGTGCCAGCAGCTTAGGAATCGCCACTGAAGCTTTCTTT. Its protein product is CASSLGIATEAFF.

The V gene is TRBV19, the J gene TRBJ1-1; no definite D call. This CDR3 is 14 amino acids long. V was cut by 6 bases and J by 2 bases, with 13 bases left in between. Germline CDR1 reads LNHDA; CDR2 reads SQIVND (reference sequence). CDR3 bases: TGTGCCAGTAGCGAAGTCGGTACAAACACTGAAGCTTTCTTT. Translated: CASSEVGTNTEAFF.

This clone has only one observation. The chain carries TRBV9 and TRBJ1-2; TRBD1 might be the D (5 bases). Trimming took off 3 bases at V and 4 bases at J, with 13 bases between the two ends. The CDR3 covers 14 residues. Per the germline V gene, CDR1 is SGDLS and CDR2 is YYNGEE. CDR3 sequence reads: CASSALGGSYGYTF. The CDR3 bases are TGTGCCAGCAGCGCCCTCGGGGGGTCCTATGGCTACACCTTC.

The chain combines TRBV5-4 with TRBJ1-1; D remains ambiguous. The CDR3 is 14 residues long. From germline, CDR1 is SGHNT and CDR2 YYREEE (reference sequence). V was trimmed by 4 bases and J by 8 bases, leaving 18 bases between them. Here the CDR3 DNA reads TGTGCCAGCAGCCCGGCGAACACGGGCTTGGAAGCTTTCTTT. Its protein is CASSPANTGLEAFF.

V gene TRBV28 combines with J gene TRBJ1-2; no reliable D call. Trimming cost V 7 bases and J 4 bases, with 25 bases left between them. The germline V gene has CDR1 MDHEN and CDR2 SYDVKM. The CDR3 is 17 amino acids. CDR3 protein: CASNPYPVRVTGYGYTF. The CDR3 DNA sequence: TGTGCCAGCAACCCATACCCTGTTCGCGTCACGGGCTATGGCTACACCTTC.

This sequence joins TRBV30 and TRBJ2-2, with D possibly being TRBD1 (5 bases). This CDR3 is built from 16 residues. Germline V gene lookup returns CDR1 GTSNPN and CDR2 SVGIG (reference sequence). The V gene lost 3 bases and the J gene lost 4 bases, with 18 bases spanning the gap. CDR3 coding DNA: TGTGCCTGGAGCCAAGGGGTGGGCGTTGGCACCGGGGAGCTGTTTTTT. Its translation: CAWSQGVGVGTGELFF. Full variable domain (remainder filled in from reference TRBV30 and TRBJ2-2): SQTIHQWPATLVQPVGSPLSLECTVEGTSNPNLYWYRQAAGRGLQLLFYSVGIGQISSEVPQNLSASRPQDRQFILSSKKLLLSDSGFYLCAWSQGVGVGTGELFFGEGSRLTVL.